This T cell receptor (beta chain) derives from a study of PD-1 blockade in classical Hodgkin lymphoma. General observations from the study: CD8+ TCR diversity did not rise significantly by C4D1, unlike CD4+.

A note on this clone: Its cognate antigen is unknown.

This CDR3 contains 16 residues. The germline V and J ends were trimmed by 3 bases and 4 bases, with 19 bases remaining between them. Libraries were prepared by immunoSEQ multiplex PCR; TCRdb keeps only in-frame clonotypes and omits some of them. Of tens of thousands of clones listed, 90% were seen once; the top ten hold roughly 0.24%. Each of the patients experienced relapse following autologous stem cell transplantation, and their brentuximab vedotin exposure differed. Thawed PBMCs were the source of CD4+ T cells, purified by magnetic negative selection. This specimen consisted of CD4+ T cells from blood, obtained at baseline. The receptor comes from a human donor with classical Hodgkin lymphoma. This chain links TRBV23-1 with TRBJ2-7, with D possibly TRBD1 on 6 matching bases. TRBV23-1 carries the ORF label, with uncertain function. The CDR3 region is CASSQTLRDTLYEQYF. For the CDR3, the DNA is TGCGCCAGCAGTCAGACTTTACGGGACACCTTATACGAGCAGTACTTC.